The 8 T cell receptor beta chains listed next were all sequenced from one sample in a study of OX40 agonist ivuxolimab in advanced cancers. Assay: immunoSEQ multiplex PCR; the TCRdb copy retains only in-frame clones and omits some. The sample contains tens of thousands of clones, approximately 94% of which appear only once. Source: CD4+ or CD8+ T cells sorted from blood, taken in a trial of the OX40 agonist ivuxolimab. Receptors originate from an adult with an advanced solid tumor such as melanoma, head and neck, liver or kidney cancer.

This chain joins TRBV6-5 and TRBJ1-1; possible D gene TRBD1, 6 bases. Between the trimmed V and J ends, which lost 0 bases and 4 bases, there was a span of 12 bases. The CDR3 extends over 15 amino acids. Germline V gene data show CDR1 as MNHEY and CDR2 as SVGAGI. The CDR3 loop reads CASSYSAQGTTEAFF. The CDR3, as DNA: TGTGCCAGCAGTTACTCGGCCCAGGGGACCACTGAAGCTTTCTTT.

The DNA for the CDR3 is TGTGCCAGCAGGTGGACTAGCGGGACAGATACGCAGTATTTT. Translation gives CASRWTSGTDTQYF. The V call is TRBV27, the J call TRBJ2-3, with TRBD2 matching 11 bases. Per germline, CDR1 MNHEY and CDR2 SMNVEV (reference sequence). CDR3 length: 14 residues. J was trimmed by 3 bases and V by 6 bases; bases with no gene match: 2.

Only a few counts were recorded for this clone. V usage is TRBV25-1 and J usage is TRBJ2-7; 10 nucleotides match TRBD1. Germline V CDR1 and CDR2: MGHDK, SYGVNS. The CDR3 loop spans 13 amino acids. The ends lost 6 bases at V and 6 bases at J; junction bases unmatched: 5. The CDR3 loop reads CASSGTGAAEQYF. The CDR3 DNA is TGTGCCAGCAGCGGGACAGGGGCGGCCGAGCAGTACTTC.

The rearrangement uses TRBV27 and TRBJ2-2, with 8 bases that match TRBD1. The CDR3 extends over 16 amino acids. The germline V gene has CDR1 MNHEY and CDR2 SMNVEV (reference sequence). V dropped 1 base and J dropped 1; count of bases not matched to a gene: 2. The CDR3 DNA reads as TGTGCCAGCAGTTTATTGGGGACAGGGAACACCGGGGAGCTGTTTTTT. Residues: CASSLLGTGNTGELFF.

V and J are TRBV7-9 and TRBJ2-7; 7 nucleotides line up with TRBD1. The ends lost 2 bases at V and 5 bases at J; junction bases unmatched: 12. Germline CDR1 SEHNR, CDR2 FQNEAQ (reference sequence). The CDR3 is 16 residues long. The CDR3 loop is CASSLLTAGGKNEQYF. CDR3 nucleotides: TGTGCCAGCAGCTTATTGACGGCAGGGGGTAAGAACGAGCAGTACTTC.

The chain links TRBV30 to TRBJ2-7, with D tentatively TRBD2 (6 bases). The V end lost 1 base, the J end lost 0 bases, and 13 bases lay between the germline ends. CDR1 GTSNPN and CDR2 SVGIG come from the germline V gene (reference sequence). The CDR3 contains 15 residues. The CDR3 reads CAWSAGAGSSYEQYF. CDR3 bases: TGTGCCTGGAGTGCCGGGGCGGGGAGCTCCTACGAGCAGTACTTC.

The chain recombines TRBV27 with TRBJ1-3; D gene unclear. The CDR3 loop spans 13 amino acids. Trimming took 8 bases from V and 0 from J, leaving 8 bases between them. Germline CDR1 reads MNHEY; CDR2 reads SMNVEV (reference sequence). CDR3 amino acids: CASRGFSGNTIYF. The CDR3 coding sequence is TGTGCCAGCCGAGGTTTCTCTGGAAACACCATATATTTT.

The chain couples TRBV29-1 to TRBJ2-7; D gene uncertain. From germline, CDR1 is SQVTM and CDR2 ANQGSEA. This CDR3 contains 13 residues. Trimming left V 3 bases short and J 2 bases short, with 11 bases between. This CDR3 reads CSVDLGRPYEQYF. CDR3 nucleotide sequence: TGCAGCGTTGACCTAGGACGGCCCTACGAGCAGTACTTC.